Listed here are 5 T cell receptor beta chains from one sample, sequenced in a study of cytotoxic CD8 clonotypes in ibrutinib-treated CLL. Libraries were prepared by immunoSEQ multiplex PCR; TCRdb keeps only in-frame clonotypes and omits some of them. The sample carries roughly 170,000 clones, approximately 84% recorded once. The specimen comprised PBMCs, sampled after 24 months of ibrutinib treatment. These receptors all come from a human donor with chronic lymphocytic leukemia.

J is TRBJ1-2 and V is TRBV5-1; D perhaps matches TRBD1 (6 bases). Between the trimmed V and J ends, which lost 4 bases and 3 bases, there was a span of 10 bases. The CDR3 spans 13 residues. Looked up from germline, CDR1 is SGHRS and CDR2 is YFSETQ. CDR3 bases: TGCGCCAGCAGCGGGGACACCGACTATGGCTACACCTTC. Translation gives CASSGDTDYGYTF.

Only a few counts were recorded for this clone. The chain's CDR3 is CTSSQESGGAYNEQFF. Here the CDR3 DNA reads TGCACCAGCAGCCAAGAATCCGGGGGGGCCTACAATGAGCAGTTCTTC. The chain has TRBV1 and TRBJ2-1; the table's D call TRBD2 went unverified against the DNA. TRBV1 is an annotated pseudogene. CDR3 length: 16 amino acids.

Only a few counts were recorded for this clone. The rearrangement joins TRBV15 to TRBJ1-3; D perhaps matches TRBD1 (6 bases). CDR3 length equals 16 residues. The V gene's germline CDR1 is LNHNV and CDR2 YYDKDF (reference sequence). V was pared by 5 bases and J by 0 bases, with 14 bases between. For the CDR3, the DNA is TGTGCCACCAGCTCCCGCGGGGGGGCCTCTGGAAACACCATATATTTT. This encodes CATSSRGGASGNTIYF.

This clone was recorded only once. The chain combines TRBV7-9 with TRBJ2-3; D is unresolved. Deletions cut 1 base from V and 4 bases from J, with 12 bases between. Per the germline V gene, CDR1 is SEHNR and CDR2 is FQNEAQ (reference sequence). The CDR3 extends over 15 amino acids. This chain's CDR3 is CASSLDGIGPDTQYF. The DNA for the CDR3 is TGTGCCAGCAGCTTAGATGGAATCGGGCCAGATACGCAGTATTTT.

The chain links TRBV7-2 to TRBJ1-2, with D possibly TRBD1 on 6 matching bases. The germline gives CDR1 SGHTA, CDR2 FQGNSA. V shed 1 base and J shed 2 bases, with 8 bases lying between them. The CDR3 extends over 14 amino acids. This CDR3 is CASSLGTANYGYTF. CDR3 nucleotide sequence: TGTGCCAGCAGCTTAGGGACAGCGAACTATGGCTACACCTTC. The full variable domain, completed using reference TRBV7-2 and TRBJ1-2, is GAGVSQSPSNKVTEKGKDVELRCDPISGHTALYWYRQSLGQGLEFLIYFQGNSAPDKSGLPSDRFSAERTGGSVSTLTIQRTQQEDSAVYLCASSLGTANYGYTFGSGTRLTVV.